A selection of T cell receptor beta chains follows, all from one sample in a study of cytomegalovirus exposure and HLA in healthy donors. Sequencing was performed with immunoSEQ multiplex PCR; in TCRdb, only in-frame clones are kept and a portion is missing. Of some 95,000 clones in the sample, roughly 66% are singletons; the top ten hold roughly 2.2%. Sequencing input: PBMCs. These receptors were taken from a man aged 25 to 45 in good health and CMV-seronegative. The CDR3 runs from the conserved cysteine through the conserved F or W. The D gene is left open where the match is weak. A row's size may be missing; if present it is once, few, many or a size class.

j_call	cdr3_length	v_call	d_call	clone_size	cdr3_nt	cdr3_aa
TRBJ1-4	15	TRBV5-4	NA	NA	TGTGCCAGCAGCTCCGGACAGACAACTAATGAAAAACTGTTTTTT	CASSSGQTTNEKLFF
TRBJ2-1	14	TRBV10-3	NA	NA	TGTGCCATCAGTGAGTCAGGAGTCTACAATGAGCAGTTCTTC	CAISESGVYNEQFF
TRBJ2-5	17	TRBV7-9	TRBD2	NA	TGTGCCAGCAGCGACAGGGGACTAGCGGGAGGGCTGGAGACCCAGTACTTC	CASSDRGLAGGLETQYF
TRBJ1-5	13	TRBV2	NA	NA	TGTGCCAGCACCGGGGAGGGCAATCAGCCCCAGCATTTT	CASTGEGNQPQHF
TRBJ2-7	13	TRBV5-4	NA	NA	TGTGCCAGCAGCTCTTATTTCTCCGGGGAGCAGTACTTC	CASSSYFSGEQYF
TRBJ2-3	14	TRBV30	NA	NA	TGTGCCTGGAGTGTACTGGGCTACACAGATACGCAGTATTTT	CAWSVLGYTDTQYF
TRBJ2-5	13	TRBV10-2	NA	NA	TGCGCCACTTCGGACAGCACTGGTGGGACCCAGTACTTC	CATSDSTGGTQYF
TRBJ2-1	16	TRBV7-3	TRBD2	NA	TGTGCCAGCAGCTTATATAGCGGGGGGGGCCACAATGAGCAGTTCTTC	CASSLYSGGGHNEQFF
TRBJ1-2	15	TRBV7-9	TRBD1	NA	TGTGCCAGCAGCCGGACAGGGCCCAATCCATATGGCTACACCTTC	CASSRTGPNPYGYTF
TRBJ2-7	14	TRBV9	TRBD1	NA	TGTGCCAGCAGCGTAGCCGACAGGGTCCACGAGCAGTACTTC	CASSVADRVHEQYF
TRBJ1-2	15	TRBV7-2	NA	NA	TGTGCCAGCAGCTTAGCCGGGACTGATCCAAATGGCTACACCTTC	CASSLAGTDPNGYTF
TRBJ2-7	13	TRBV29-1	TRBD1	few	TGCAGCGTTGATCAGGGGGACGGCTACGAGCAGTACTTC	CSVDQGDGYEQYF
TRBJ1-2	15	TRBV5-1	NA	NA	TGCGCCAGCAGCGCCGACAGCATATCTAACTATGGCTACACCTTC	CASSADSISNYGYTF
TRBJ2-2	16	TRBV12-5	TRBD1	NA	TGTGCTAGTGGGCCCCGGGACAGTATTAACACCGGGGAGCTGTTTTTT	CASGPRDSINTGELFF
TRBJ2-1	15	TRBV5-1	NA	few	TGCGCCAGCAGCTTTAACCCCGGGGGTAACAATGAGCAGTTCTTC	CASSFNPGGNNEQFF
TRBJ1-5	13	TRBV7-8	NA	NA	TGTGCCAGCAGCTTAGCAAAGAGCCAGCCCCAGCATTTT	CASSLAKSQPQHF
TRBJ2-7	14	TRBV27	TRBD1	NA	TGTGCCAGCAGGAACAGGGGAACAACCTACGAGCAGTACTTC	CASRNRGTTYEQYF
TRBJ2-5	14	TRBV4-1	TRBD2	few	TGCGCCAGCAGACAGGGACTAGGTCAAGAGACCCAGTACTTC	CASRQGLGQETQYF
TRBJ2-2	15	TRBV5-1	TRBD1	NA	TGCGCCAGCAGCCGACAGGGGCGCCTCCCCGGGGAGCTGTTTTTT	CASSRQGRLPGELFF
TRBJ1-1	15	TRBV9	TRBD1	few	TGTGCCAGCAGCGCGGAAGGACAGGGCGGCACTGAAGCTTTCTTT	CASSAEGQGGTEAFF
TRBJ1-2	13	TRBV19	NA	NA	TGTGCCAGTAGTATAGCGGCTAACTATGGCTACACCTTC	CASSIAANYGYTF
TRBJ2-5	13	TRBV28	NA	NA	TGTGCCAGCAGTTTTATCCCGGGAGAGACCCAGTACTTC	CASSFIPGETQYF
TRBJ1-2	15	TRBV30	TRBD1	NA	TGTGCCTGGAGTTGGTTAACAGGGGGTAACTATGGCTACACCTTC	CAWSWLTGGNYGYTF
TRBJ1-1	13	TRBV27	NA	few	TGTGCCAGCAGTTCCTCCGCCCCCCGGGAAGCTTTCTTT	CASSSSAPREAFF
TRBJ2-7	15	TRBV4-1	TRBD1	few	TGCGCCAGCAGCCAAGAGGGCAGGGGGTCCTACGAGCAGTACTTC	CASSQEGRGSYEQYF
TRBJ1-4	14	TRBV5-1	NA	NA	TGCGCCAGCAGCTCGACAGGTCCTAATGAAAAACTGTTTTTT	CASSSTGPNEKLFF
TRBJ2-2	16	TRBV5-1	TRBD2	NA	TGCGCCAGTCGACTAGCGGGGGACGCGAACACCGGGGAGCTGTTTTTT	CASRLAGDANTGELFF
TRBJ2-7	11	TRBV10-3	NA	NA	TGTGCCATCTCCTCCGAGGGCGAGCAGTACTTC	CAISSEGEQYF
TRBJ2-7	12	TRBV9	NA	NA	TGTGCCAGCAGCGGGAGCTCCTACGAGCAGTACTTC	CASSGSSYEQYF
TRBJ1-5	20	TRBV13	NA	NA	TGTGCCAGCAGCTCGGGGGGAAAGGGTCCAATCGGGGTCAAGGGACAGCCCCAGCATTTT	CASSSGGKGPIGVKGQPQHF
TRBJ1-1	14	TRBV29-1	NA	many	TGCAGCGTAAAGCGCGGGGGCAGTAACACTGAAGCTTTCTTT	CSVKRGGSNTEAFF
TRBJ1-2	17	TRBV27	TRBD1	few	TGTGCCAGCAGTTTACTTCCGTTGACAGGGGCGAACTATGGCTACACCTTC	CASSLLPLTGANYGYTF